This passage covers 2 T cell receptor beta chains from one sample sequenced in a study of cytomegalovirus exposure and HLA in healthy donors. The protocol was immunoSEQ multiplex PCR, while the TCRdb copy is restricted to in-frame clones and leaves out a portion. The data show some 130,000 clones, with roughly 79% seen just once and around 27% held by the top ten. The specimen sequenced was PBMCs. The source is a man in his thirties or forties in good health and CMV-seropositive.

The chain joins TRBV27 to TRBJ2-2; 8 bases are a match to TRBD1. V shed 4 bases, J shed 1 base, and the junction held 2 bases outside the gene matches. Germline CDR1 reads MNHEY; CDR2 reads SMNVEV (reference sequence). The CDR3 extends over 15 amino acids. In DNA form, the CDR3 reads TGTGCCAGCAGTTCAGGGGGCTTGAACACCGGGGAGCTGTTTTTT. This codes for CASSSGGLNTGELFF.

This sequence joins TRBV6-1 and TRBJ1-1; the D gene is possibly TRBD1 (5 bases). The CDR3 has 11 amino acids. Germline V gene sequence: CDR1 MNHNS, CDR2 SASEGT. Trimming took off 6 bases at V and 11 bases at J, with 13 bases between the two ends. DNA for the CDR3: TGTGCCAGCAGCGGGGGTTTTGTGGCTTTCTTT. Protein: CASSGGFVAFF.